This record concerns one TCR beta chain sequence. The sample is drawn from a study of blood T cell repertoires in COVID-19. About the study: The samples span acute and convalescent COVID-19 from the United States, Italy and Spain.

Produced via immunoSEQ multiplex PCR; TCRdb's table is partial and in-frame only. This sample has some 200,000 clones, with about nine tenths found just once. The material sequenced was peripheral blood. This TCR came from an elderly man with acute or convalescent COVID-19.

CDR3 sequence (DNA): TGTGCCAGCAGCTTAACCAGGGATAGCAATCAGCCCCAGCATTTT. Protein sequence: CASSLTRDSNQPQHF. This chain connects TRBV7-2 to TRBJ1-5; weak D call: TRBD1 (5 bases). The CDR3 spans 15 residues. V was clipped by 2 bases and J by 0 bases, with 8 bases between them. Germline values: CDR1 SGHTA, CDR2 FQGNSA.